The source of this T cell receptor (beta chain) is a study of T cells in Graves' hyperthyroidism and ophthalmopathy. Study-wide points: The model made its ophthalmopathy prediction, and onset followed a median approximately six months later.

Amplification of TCR beta CDR3 regions was performed using RNA transcripts as template. The HTBI set primed first-round TCR CDR3 RT-PCR. One entry per CDR3 protein results from TCRdb running MiXCR on the multiplex PCR reads. This table has nearly 750,000 distinct CDR3 sequences, approximately 36% appearing once. Concerning this clonotype itself: What it recognizes is unknown.

It was uncontrolled infection, other autoimmune disease, pregnancy or lactation that excluded patients. Fresh peripheral blood, around 9.2 ml of it, supplied the PBMCs. The CDR3 totals 13 residues. Trimming took 7 bases from V and 4 from J, leaving 10 bases between them. CDR1 is MNHNS, CDR2 SASEGT, per germline. The receptor was derived from a woman aged 40-49 years with Graves' hyperthyroidism. Material for sequencing was blood. The chain joins TRBV6-1 to TRBJ2-2; perhaps D is TRBD1 or TRBD2 (6 bases each). The CDR3 here is CASNTGATGELFF. In DNA, the CDR3 is TGTGCCAGCAATACGGGGGCCACCGGGGAGCTGTTTTTT.